This T cell receptor (beta chain) was captured by sequencing in a study of T-cell memory formation after mild COVID-19. Study at large: TCR clusters showed largely donor specificity. Findings of the study overall: Certain responding clones were present in pre-infection memory, suggesting participation of cross-reactive memory. The study found contracting CD4+ clones mainly in CM and EM and contracting CD8+ clones in EMRA. Later expanders leaned CD4+, whereas day 15 to 85 contracting clones were balanced CD4/CD8.

TCRdb re-analysed the 5' RACE reads in MiXCR, keeping a single row per CDR3 protein. This table has approximately 400,000 distinct CDR3 sequences, roughly 17% appearing once. This clonotype has a handful of counts. Antigen specificity is unknown. There are 16 residues in the CDR3. Germline CDR1 SEHNR, CDR2 FQNEAQ (reference sequence). The V end lost 5 bases, the J end lost 4 bases, and 20 bases lay between the germline ends. The TCR originated in a man aged 18 to 30 who had mild COVID-19 (a few samples of this study predate the infection). Cell type and time point are not known. The specimen was PBMCs or a T cell subset sorted from them (not recorded which). The chain combines TRBV7-9 with TRBJ1-2; tentative D call: TRBD1 (6 bases). This chain's CDR3 is CASSVGGGEDTYGYTF. DNA for the CDR3: TGTGCCAGCAGCGTAGGGGGAGGAGAGGACACCTATGGCTACACCTTC. The full variable domain, with the rest looked up from reference TRBV7-9 and TRBJ1-2, is DTGVSQNPRHKITKRGQNVTFRCDPISEHNRLYWYRQTLGQGPEFLTYFQNEAQLEKSRLLSDRFSAERPKGSFSTLEIQRTEQGDSAMYLCASSVGGGEDTYGYTFGSGTRLTVV.